These 27 T cell receptor beta chains share one sample of origin, sequenced in a study of response to subunit inactivated influenza vaccine. TCRdb re-analysed the RT-PCR reads in MiXCR, keeping a single row per CDR3 protein. The table records approximately 700,000 distinct CDR3 sequences, over 11% of them present only once. Source: PBMCs from blood, taken around two weeks before vaccination. These receptors all stem from a man in his fifties or sixties who received an inactivated influenza vaccine.

In its sample, this clonotype was seen a few times. The rearrangement uses TRBV15 and TRBJ2-5, with D unresolved. The germline V gene has CDR1 LNHNV and CDR2 YYDKDF (reference sequence). The CDR3 covers 14 residues. V was shortened by 0 bases and J by 1 base, with 6 bases between the two germline ends. Here the CDR3 DNA reads TGTGCCACCAGCAGAGAAGGGCTCCAAGAGACCCAGTACTTC. Translation gives CATSREGLQETQYF.

The rearrangement links TRBV24-1 to TRBJ2-1; the match to TRBD2 covers 8 bases. This CDR3 region has 15 residues. V trimming: 5 bases; J trimming: 3 bases; junction bases outside the gene matches: 5. Germline CDR1 reads KGHDR; CDR2 reads SFDVKD. In DNA form, the CDR3 reads TGTGCCACCAGTGGAGTTCGGGAGGGCTACAATGAGCAGTTCTTC. Residues: CATSGVREGYNEQFF.

A few counts support this clonotype. The chain recombines TRBV25-1 with TRBJ2-2; D remains ambiguous. CDR1 and CDR2 from the germline V gene are MGHDK and SYGVNS. CDR3 length: 13 residues. Trimming took 5 bases from V and 3 from J, leaving 7 bases between them. The CDR3 region has the DNA TGTGCCAGCAGTATAAGTCACACCGGGGAGCTGTTTTTT. Protein product: CASSISHTGELFF.

The genes are TRBV27 and TRBJ2-1; D is perhaps TRBD1 (5 bases). The germline CDR1 and CDR2 sequences are MNHEY and SMNVEV (reference sequence). The CDR3 sequence is 14 residues long. Trimming left V 9 bases short and J 6 bases short, with 18 bases between. The CDR3, as DNA: TGTGCCAGTACCGACAGCCCTTTAGGCAATGAGCAGTTCTTC. Amino acid sequence: CASTDSPLGNEQFF.

This clonotype was seen more than once but under ten times. The chain uses TRBV7-2 and TRBJ2-3; possible D gene TRBD1, 6 bases. CDR3 length: 13 amino acids. Germline values: CDR1 SGHTA, CDR2 FQGNSA. V shed 5 bases and J shed 7 bases, with 13 bases lying between them. This chain's CDR3 is CASSPVRGNTQYF. The CDR3, as DNA: TGTGCCAGCAGCCCCGTGAGGGGGAATACGCAGTATTTT.

This clonotype was detected many times. The chain carries TRBV5-1 and TRBJ1-6; 9 nucleotides match TRBD1. This CDR3 comprises 15 residues. Germline assignment: CDR1 SGHRS and CDR2 YFSETQ. V shed 4 bases and J 9 bases; nucleotides not matched to a gene: 8. As DNA, the CDR3 is TGCGCCAGCAGCCGGACAGGGGTTAGTGGTTCACCCCTCCACTTT. It specifies CASSRTGVSGSPLHF.

This clonotype was detected a few times. The rearrangement uses TRBV6-1 and TRBJ2-3; D may be TRBD1 (5 bases). The CDR3 spans 15 residues. V was trimmed by 0 bases and J by 2 bases, leaving 9 bases between them. Per the germline V gene, CDR1 is MNHNS and CDR2 is SASEGT. The CDR3 loop is CASSEAFRATDTQYF. In DNA, the CDR3 is TGTGCCAGCAGTGAAGCTTTCAGGGCCACAGATACGCAGTATTTT.

This clonotype was recorded a few times. The gene calls are TRBV5-1 and TRBJ2-2; 10 bases are shared with TRBD2. The CDR3 length is 16 residues. V dropped 0 bases and J dropped 6; count of bases not matched to a gene: 5. Germline values: CDR1 SGHRS, CDR2 YFSETQ. As DNA, the CDR3 is TGCGCCAGCAGCTTGGCGGTAGCGGGAGGACCCGGGGAGCTGTTTTTT. This translates into CASSLAVAGGPGELFF.

The CDR3 reads CASGPGQVSYNEQFF. In nucleotides, the CDR3 is TGTGCCAGCGGACCCGGACAGGTCTCCTACAATGAGCAGTTCTTC. This sequence joins TRBV5-4 and TRBJ2-1, with 7 bases matching TRBD1. Losses at the gene ends were 7 bases for V and 0 bases for J; bases not matched to a gene: 7. The CDR3 is made up of 15 amino acids. CDR1 SGHNT and CDR2 YYREEE come from the germline V gene (reference sequence).

In its sample, this clonotype was seen a few times. The gene calls are TRBV20-1 and TRBJ1-6; 8 nucleotides align to TRBD1. This CDR3 has 16 amino acids. Germline CDR1 and CDR2: DFQATT and SNEGSKA (reference sequence). V trimming: 1 base; J trimming: 0 bases; junction bases outside the gene matches: 2. CDR3 sequence: CSARGTGHSYNSPLHF. The CDR3 nucleotides are TGCAGTGCTAGAGGGACAGGGCACTCCTATAATTCACCCCTCCACTTT.

The V and J genes are TRBV5-1 and TRBJ1-1; D gene ambiguous. Germline values: CDR1 SGHRS, CDR2 YFSETQ. V was cut by 6 bases and J by 2 bases, with 14 bases left in between. The CDR3 runs 14 residues. For the CDR3, the DNA is TGCGCCAGCACCTCGTCTACAGCTAACACTGAAGCTTTCTTT. Its translation is CASTSSTANTEAFF. The variable domain in full, completed from reference TRBV5-1 and TRBJ1-1, reads KAGVTQTPRYLIKTRGQQVTLSCSPISGHRSVSWYQQTPGQGLQFLFEYFSETQRNKGNFPGRFSGRQFSNSRSEMNVSTLELGDSALYLCASTSSTANTEAFFGQGTRLTVV.

This clonotype was counted between two and nine times. The chain employs TRBV28 and TRBJ1-5; no definite D call. The V gene lost 7 bases and the J gene lost 0 bases, with 7 bases spanning the gap. CDR1 MDHEN and CDR2 SYDVKM come from the germline V gene. This CDR3 comprises 13 residues. CDR3 protein: CASNGDSNQPQHF. The CDR3 DNA reads as TGTGCCAGCAACGGGGATAGCAATCAGCCCCAGCATTTT.

The rearrangement joins TRBV4-1 to TRBJ2-3, with no clear D. The CDR3 covers 15 residues. Germline CDR1 is MGHRA and CDR2 is YSYEKL. V dropped 0 bases and J dropped 7 bases, with 14 bases sitting between them. The chain's CDR3 is CASSQEPRKAYTQYF. The CDR3 bases are TGCGCCAGCAGCCAAGAACCTAGAAAGGCCTATACGCAGTATTTT.

J is TRBJ2-5 and V is TRBV3-1; no definite D call. The CDR3 consists of 13 residues. Germline CDR1 reads LGHDT; CDR2 reads YNNKEL (reference sequence). Trimming took off 4 bases at V and 1 base at J, with 7 bases between the two ends. The CDR3 loop is CASSRLPQETQYF. In DNA form, the CDR3 reads TGTGCCAGCAGCCGTCTCCCCCAAGAGACCCAGTACTTC.

This clonotype was seen only a few times. The chain couples TRBV6-1 to TRBJ2-5; D might be TRBD2 (6 bases). The germline CDR1 and CDR2 sequences are MNHNS and SASEGT. Deletions cut 0 bases from V and 4 bases from J, with 9 bases between. The CDR3 has 14 residues. CDR3 protein: CASSEAWGGETQYF. For the CDR3, the DNA is TGTGCCAGCAGTGAAGCGTGGGGAGGAGAGACCCAGTACTTC.

This sequence joins TRBV6-2 or TRBV6-3 and TRBJ2-4; TRBD2 aligns across 15 bases. CDR3 length: 18 amino acids. Germline V gene lookup returns CDR1 MNHEY and CDR2 SVGEGT. J gave up 0 bases and V 6 bases, and 6 bases lay outside the gene matches. The chain's CDR3 is CASRPGLAGGVAKNIQYF. In DNA form, the CDR3 reads TGTGCCAGCAGGCCCGGACTAGCGGGAGGGGTAGCCAAAAACATTCAGTACTTC.

The chain employs TRBV6-1 and TRBJ2-3; D may be TRBD2 (7 bases). The CDR3 length is 14 residues. In germline, CDR1 is MNHNS, CDR2 SASEGT. Trimming took off 10 bases at V and 3 bases at J, with 17 bases between the two ends. For the CDR3, the DNA is TGTGCCACCCAGGGGCGGGGAGGGACAGATACGCAGTATTTT. Its protein is CATQGRGGTDTQYF.

This clonotype occurred a few times. The chain combines TRBV7-2 with TRBJ2-5; D gene ambiguous. Germline CDR1 is SGHTA and CDR2 is FQGNSA. The V end was cut by 1 base, the J end by 6 bases, with 15 bases between. This CDR3 is built from 15 residues. The DNA of the CDR3 is TGTGCCAGCAGCTTAGTTTTATTTAGCCAGCAGACCCAGTACTTC. Protein: CASSLVLFSQQTQYF.

This clonotype has more than one count but fewer than ten. The gene calls are TRBV6-2 or TRBV6-3 and TRBJ1-1; the D gene is possibly TRBD1 (5 bases). The CDR3 spans 15 residues. Germline V gene lookup returns CDR1 MNHEY and CDR2 SVGEGT. The V end was cut by 6 bases, the J end by 4 bases, with 18 bases between. The CDR3 spells CASSPGASRSTEAFF. As DNA, the CDR3 is TGTGCCAGCAGCCCTGGGGCCTCAAGGTCCACTGAAGCTTTCTTT.

This chain joins TRBV5-6 and TRBJ1-5, with D perhaps matching TRBD1 (5 bases). Looked up from germline, CDR1 is SGHDT and CDR2 is YYEEEE. Trimming stripped 0 bases from V and 1 base from J, with 8 bases between. This CDR3 spans 15 amino acids. CDR3 residues: CASSLGQWSNQPQHF. CDR3 nucleotide sequence: TGTGCCAGCAGCTTGGGACAGTGGAGCAATCAGCCCCAGCATTTT. The whole variable domain, filled in from reference TRBV5-6 and TRBJ1-5, reads DAGVTQSPTHLIKTRGQQVTLRCSPKSGHDTVSWYQQALGQGPQFIFQYYEEEERQRGNFPDRFSGHQFPNYSSELNVNALLLGDSALYLCASSLGQWSNQPQHFGDGTRLSIL.

Only a few counts were recorded for this clonotype. This rearrangement joins TRBV28 to TRBJ2-6; D is uncertain. Germline V gene data show CDR1 as MDHEN and CDR2 as SYDVKM. There are 17 residues in the CDR3. V was pared by 5 bases and J by 0 bases, with 14 bases between. CDR3 protein: CASSTTVLRSGANVLTF. Written as DNA, the CDR3 is TGTGCCAGCAGTACAACAGTTCTGCGCTCTGGGGCCAACGTCCTGACTTTC. The full variable domain, completed using reference TRBV28 and TRBJ2-6, is DVKVTQSSRYLVKRTGEKVFLECVQDMDHENMFWYRQDPGLGLRLIYFSYDVKMKEKGDIPEGYSVSREKKERFSLILESASTNQTSMYLCASSTTVLRSGANVLTFGAGSRLTVL.

This clonotype has a handful of counts. The chain employs TRBV29-1 and TRBJ2-1; D possibly matches TRBD1 or TRBD2 (5 bases each). Germline V gives CDR1 SQVTM, CDR2 ANQGSEA. With 7 bases removed from V and 3 bases from J, the gap between germline ends came to 10 bases. This CDR3 comprises 12 residues. The CDR3 protein is CSARGLYNEQFF. The CDR3 nucleotides read TGCAGCGCCCGGGGCCTCTACAATGAGCAGTTCTTC.

This chain uses TRBV29-1 with TRBJ2-1; TRBD1 aligns across 9 bases. The CDR3 has 11 amino acids. The V and J ends lost 3 bases and 12 bases, in that order; junction bases with no gene match: 3. CDR1 and CDR2 (germline): SQVTM, ANQGSEA. This CDR3 reads CSVDDRGVQFF. The DNA of the CDR3 is TGCAGCGTTGACGACAGGGGGGTGCAGTTCTTC.

This clonotype was found a few times. V gene TRBV3-1 combines with J gene TRBJ1-5; tentatively, D is TRBD1 (6 bases). This CDR3 contains 15 residues. V dropped 0 bases and J dropped 3 bases, with 9 bases sitting between them. The germline V gene has CDR1 LGHDT and CDR2 YNNKEL (reference sequence). CDR3 sequence (DNA): TGTGCCAGCAGCCAAGACGGACAGTACAATCAGCCCCAGCATTTT. Translated, it gives CASSQDGQYNQPQHF.

The gene calls are TRBV7-9 and TRBJ2-2, with 8 nucleotides matching TRBD2. The J segment lost 6 bases and the V segment lost 2 bases, leaving 8 bases of the junction unmatched. Germline V gene sequence: CDR1 SEHNR, CDR2 FQNEAQ (reference sequence). This CDR3 is 16 amino acids long. CDR3 region: CASSLSGLAGSGELFF. CDR3 DNA: TGTGCCAGCAGCTTATCGGGTCTAGCGGGCTCCGGGGAGCTGTTTTTT.

V and J are TRBV10-3 and TRBJ2-5; no reliable D call. From germline, CDR1 is ENHRY and CDR2 SYGVKD. Deletions cut 10 bases from V and 2 bases from J, with 17 bases between. CDR3 size: 14 residues. CDR3 residues: CATSLGTTQETQYF. The CDR3 nucleotides are TGTGCCACTTCTCTCGGAACAACGCAAGAGACCCAGTACTTC.

A few counts support this clonotype. V is TRBV7-9 and J is TRBJ2-7, with 8 bases fitting TRBD1. V was clipped by 5 bases and J by 6 bases; unmatched bases: 18. Germline V CDR1 and CDR2: SEHNR, FQNEAQ (reference sequence). The CDR3 has 17 residues. CDR3 nucleotides: TGTGCCAGCAGCACAATGTGGCGACAGGGGATTTACCGCGAGCAGTACTTC. It encodes CASSTMWRQGIYREQYF.